Listed here is a single T cell receptor (beta chain). Its antigen is still unknown. The data originate from a study of blood T cells in healthy people across ages. Study-wide points: Using unsorted PBMCs precluded a conclusive naive versus antigen-experienced comparison.

A second PCR, run for roughly 6 to 11 cycles, used a sample-barcoded 5' primer plus a J-beta primer mix. TCRdb reanalysed the 5' RACE reads using MiXCR and keeps one entry per CDR3 protein. The repertoire holds 720,000 or so distinct CDR3 sequences, 35% to 50% seen once, with around 30% in the top ten. The CDR3 covers 16 residues. V was clipped by 4 bases and J by 2 bases, with 18 bases between them. In germline, CDR1 is ENHRY, CDR2 SYGVKD. The sequence was obtained from a man older than 75 in good health. Sequencing was performed on blood. This chain links TRBV10-3 with TRBJ2-7; tentatively, D is TRBD1 or TRBD2 (6 bases each). CDR3 DNA sequence: TGTGCCATCAGTGGGGGGGCAGGGGAAATGGCCTACGAGCAGTACTTC. Protein product: CAISGGAGEMAYEQYF.